This TCR beta chain comes out of a study of cytomegalovirus exposure and HLA in healthy donors. General study points: Later on, a genetic analysis was performed. It linked a missense variant in DCLRE1C with V- and J-gene trimming of TCR beta. Indistinguishable V segments such as TRBV6-2 and TRBV6-3 were excluded.

CDR1 and CDR2 (germline): SGHTA, FQGNSA. The CDR3 is 13 amino acids. Trimming pared 3 bases from V and 5 bases from J, leaving 10 bases between. With respect to this clone: Its specificity is unknown.

The PCR used 60 Vbeta and 13 Jbeta primers. Profiled with immunoSEQ multiplex PCR; TCRdb holds only in-frame clones, not every one. This sample carries about 170,000 clones, 75% to 90% of them seen once, and the ten largest clones take approximately 2.4%. This receptor was obtained from a male donor in good health and CMV-seronegative. The sample consisted of PBMCs. The chain joins TRBV7-2 to TRBJ1-1, with D possibly matching TRBD1 (6 bases). The CDR3 nucleotides are TGTGCCAGCAGCTTGGACAGTTGGACTGAAGCTTTCTTT. This sequence encodes CASSLDSWTEAFF.